A single sample gave rise to the 20 T cell receptor beta chains below, sequenced in a study of CD4 and CD8 cells across lung adenocarcinoma regions. TCRdb analysed the PCR reads with MiXCR anew, one entry per CDR3 protein. The sample has 3,500 to 4,000 distinct CDR3 sequences, approximately 57% seen once. Specimen: CD4+ T cells from the margin of a lung tumor. These receptors all come from a female donor with lung adenocarcinoma. The CD4 and CD8 labels of this study may be unreliable.

The chain recombines TRBV9 with TRBJ1-1; 7 nucleotides match TRBD1. The J segment lost 5 bases and the V segment lost 3 bases, leaving 7 bases of the junction unmatched. CDR3 length equals 14 residues. The V gene's germline CDR1 is SGDLS and CDR2 YYNGEE. DNA for the CDR3: TGTGCCAGCAGCGCAATGACAGGGAGGACTGAAGCTTTCTTT. Its translation is CASSAMTGRTEAFF.

The chain combines TRBV6-1 with TRBJ2-5; no firm D call. The end of the DNA is better explained by TRBJ2-3, so the J call may be wrong. The CDR3 sequence is 11 residues long. CDR1 is MNHNS, CDR2 SASEGT, per germline. The CDR3 here is CASSRIRTQYF. The CDR3 region has the DNA TGTGCCAGCAGTCGGATACGTACGCAGTATTTT.

This chain links TRBV6-1 with TRBJ2-1; tentatively, D is TRBD1 or TRBD2 (5 bases each). The end of the DNA is better explained by TRBJ2-7, so the J call may be wrong. This CDR3 spans 15 amino acids. Germline assignment: CDR1 MNHNS and CDR2 SASEGT. CDR3 nucleotides: TGTGCCAGCAGTGGCTCTTGGGACCCCCTTTACGAGCAGTACGTC. This gives the protein CASSGSWDPLYEQYV.

This clonotype is classed as large. The CDR3 DNA reads as TGTGCCAGCAGAGCCCAGGGGGCGACCCTGAGTGAGCAGTTCTTC. This translates into CASRAQGATLSEQFF. V and J are TRBV6-1 and TRBJ2-1; TRBD1 matches at 8 bases. Germline CDR1 is MNHNS and CDR2 is SASEGT. This CDR3 is 15 amino acids long. The trim removed 6 bases at V and 9 bases at J, leaving 13 bases unmatched.

The V call is TRBV27, the J call TRBJ2-1; D gene ambiguous. V was pared by 5 bases and J by 2 bases, with 7 bases between. Per the germline V gene, CDR1 is MNHEY and CDR2 is SMNVEV (reference sequence). The length of the CDR3 is 13 residues. Written as DNA, the CDR3 is TGTGCCAGCAGTCCCAAGACCTACAATGAGCAGTTCTTC. Its translation is CASSPKTYNEQFF.

Comment on this clonotype: A junction end diverges from the germline sequence, so it may reflect a read error. This chain links TRBV10-2 with TRBJ2-1; 7 bases fit TRBD1. The CDR3 length is 14 residues. Germline V CDR1 and CDR2: WSHSY, SAAADI. The CDR3 loop is CASTEDRTYTEQFF. CDR3 bases: TGCGCCAGCACCGAGGACAGGACTTACACTGAGCAGTTCTTC.

This chain joins TRBV10-1 and TRBJ2-1, with TRBD2 as a possible D gene (5 bases). The CDR3 has 14 amino acids. Germline-derived CDR1 and CDR2 are WNHNN and SYGVQD (reference sequence). V lost 2 bases and J 7 bases, leaving 12 bases between the germline ends. The chain's CDR3 is CASSELQSGNEQFF. The DNA of the CDR3 is TGCGCCAGCAGTGAGCTCCAGTCGGGGAATGAGCAGTTCTTC.

This clonotype was picked up a small number of times. V and J are TRBV6-1 and TRBJ1-3; D ambiguous. Germline lookup yields CDR1 MNHNS and CDR2 SASEGT. CDR3 length: 15 amino acids. V was clipped by 8 bases and J by 0 bases, with 14 bases between them. The CDR3 reads CASAPGHNSGNTIYF. For the CDR3, the DNA is TGTGCCAGCGCACCGGGCCACAACTCTGGAAACACCATATATTTT.

The chain uses TRBV6-1 and TRBJ2-5, with D perhaps matching TRBD1 or TRBD2 (7 bases each). Trimming took off 1 base at V and 2 bases at J, with 14 bases between the two ends. The CDR3 totals 16 residues. Germline V lookup: CDR1 MNHNS, CDR2 SASEGT. CDR3 amino acids: CASSEVPGGGQETQYF. In DNA form, the CDR3 reads TGTGCCAGCAGTGAAGTTCCAGGGGGGGGACAAGAGACCCAGTACTTC.

Details on this clonotype: At one boundary the junction diverges from the germline segment, which might be a read error. V gene TRBV4-2 combines with J gene TRBJ2-1, with 10 bases identical to TRBD1. The germline gives CDR1 LGHNA, CDR2 YNFKEQ. This CDR3 region has 15 residues. CDR3 loop: CASRTGTGDYNEKFF. The CDR3 bases are TGTGCCAGCAGGACCGGGACAGGGGATTACAATGAGAAGTTCTTC.

By sample share, this clonotype is hyperexpanded. This sequence joins TRBV10-1 and TRBJ2-5; the match to TRBD1 covers 7 bases. Germline V gene lookup returns CDR1 WNHNN and CDR2 SYGVQD (reference sequence). Losses at the gene ends were 3 bases for V and 5 bases for J; bases not matched to a gene: 12. This CDR3 spans 16 amino acids. The CDR3 here is CASSELRDREEETQYF. In DNA, the CDR3 is TGCGCCAGCAGTGAATTGCGAGACAGGGAAGAGGAGACCCAGTACTTC.

Judged by abundance, this clonotype is medium-sized. The rearrangement links TRBV27 to TRBJ2-1; the D is unclear. The germline gives CDR1 MNHEY, CDR2 SMNVEV (reference sequence). Trimming took 6 bases from V and 5 from J, leaving 8 bases between them. The CDR3 sequence is 12 residues long. The CDR3 DNA follows: TGTGCCAGCAGCAAACTTCACAATGAGCAGTTCTTC. This sequence encodes CASSKLHNEQFF.

In this sample, this clonotype turned up a few times. V gene TRBV6-1 combines with J gene TRBJ2-1, with D maybe TRBD1 (5 bases). The V and J ends lost 0 bases and 4 bases respectively, with 16 bases between them. The CDR3 extends over 17 amino acids. Germline CDR1 is MNHNS and CDR2 is SASEGT. The CDR3 nucleotides read TGTGCCAGCAGTGAAGCGCAGGTGAGGACACTATACAATGAGCAGTTCTTC. It encodes CASSEAQVRTLYNEQFF.

Points on this clonotype: This may come from a read error, since a much larger clone is one base off. The rearrangement uses TRBV7-6 and TRBJ1-6, with D possibly being TRBD1 (5 bases). This CDR3 comprises 15 residues. Germline V gene data show CDR1 as SGHVS and CDR2 as FNYEAQ. CDR3 residues: CASSSRRDYKSPLHF. The CDR3 coding sequence is TGTGCCAGCAGCTCGCGACGGGACTATAAGTCACCCCTCCACTTT.

This clonotype is labeled medium-sized. This chain joins TRBV24-1 and TRBJ2-1, with a tentative D call TRBD1 (6 bases). This CDR3 region has 16 residues. Germline CDR1 KGHDR, CDR2 SFDVKD. Trimming stripped 0 bases from V and 2 bases from J, with 10 bases between. Written as DNA, the CDR3 is TGTGCCACCAGTGATTTGTCAGGGACAACCTACAATGAGCAGTTCTTC. Translation: CATSDLSGTTYNEQFF.

In its sample, this clonotype is medium-sized (0.01 to 0.1%). The rearrangement links TRBV6-1 to TRBJ2-1; tentative D call: TRBD1 (6 bases). Germline lookup yields CDR1 MNHNS and CDR2 SASEGT. Between the trimmed V and J ends, which lost 7 bases and 2 bases, there was a span of 15 bases. The CDR3 contains 15 residues. This CDR3 reads CASTPVRGAYNEQFF. The CDR3 DNA is TGTGCCAGCACCCCGGTCAGGGGCGCCTACAATGAGCAGTTCTTC.

V and J are TRBV6-1 and TRBJ1-4; TRBD1 aligns across 7 bases. The junction had 6 bases not matched to a gene; V was cut back by 6 bases and J by 2 bases. CDR1 and CDR2 from the germline V gene are MNHNS and SASEGT. There are 15 residues in the CDR3. CDR3 bases: TGTGCCAGCAGCGGCTACAGGGGCACTAATGAAAAACTGTTTTTT. The encoded protein is CASSGYRGTNEKLFF.

This clonotype was observed a handful of times. In DNA form, the CDR3 reads TGTGCCAGCAGTTTAAGGAACAGAGCCACAGATACGCAGTATTTT. It specifies CASSLRNRATDTQYF. The J gene is TRBJ2-3, the V gene TRBV6-5; no definite D call. From germline, CDR1 is MNHEY and CDR2 SVGAGI. Trimming removed 4 bases at V and 2 bases at J, with 13 bases between. This CDR3 region has 15 residues.

This sequence joins TRBV10-3 and TRBJ2-5; no clear D gene. The J call could be wrong; TRBJ2-7 is a better fit for the DNA end. CDR1 is ENHRY, CDR2 SYGVKD, per germline. The CDR3 loop spans 15 amino acids. CDR3 loop: CAISALGRTDYEQYF. Written as DNA, the CDR3 is TGTGCCATCAGTGCCTTGGGCAGGACGGACTACGAGCAGTACTTC.

This clonotype is categorized as medium-sized. This rearrangement joins TRBV6-1 to TRBJ2-5, with 7 bases identical to TRBD2. The CDR3 contains 16 residues. V lost 10 bases to trimming and J lost 9 bases; unmatched junction nucleotides: 23. CDR1 and CDR2 (germline): MNHNS, SASEGT. The CDR3: CATEAGEGRAGKAQYF. Written as DNA, the CDR3 is TGTGCCACTGAGGCGGGGGAGGGCCGAGCCGGTAAGGCCCAGTACTTC.